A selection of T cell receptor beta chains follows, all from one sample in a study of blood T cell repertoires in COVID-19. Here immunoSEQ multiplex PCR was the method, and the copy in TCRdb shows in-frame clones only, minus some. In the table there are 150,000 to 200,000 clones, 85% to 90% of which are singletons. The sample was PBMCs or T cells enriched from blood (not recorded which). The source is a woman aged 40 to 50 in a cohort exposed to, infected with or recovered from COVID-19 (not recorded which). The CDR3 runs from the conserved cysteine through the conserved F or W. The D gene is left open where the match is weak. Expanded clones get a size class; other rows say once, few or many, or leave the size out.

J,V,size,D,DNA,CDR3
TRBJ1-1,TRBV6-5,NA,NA,TGTGCCAGCAGTTCGGCCGGGGTAACCTTGAGGGCTTTCTTT,CASSSAGVTLRAFF
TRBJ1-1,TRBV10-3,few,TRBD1,TGTGCCATCAGTGACAACAGGGGGGGGAACACTGAAGCTTTCTTT,CAISDNRGGNTEAFF
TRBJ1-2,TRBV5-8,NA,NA,TGTGCCTCGAGCGGGAGGGGAGGCTACACCTTC,CASSGRGGYTF
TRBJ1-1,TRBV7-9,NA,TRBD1,TGTGCCAGCAGCCCCGGGACAGCAAACACTGAAGCTTTCTTT,CASSPGTANTEAFF
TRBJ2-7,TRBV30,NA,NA,TGTGCCTGTGGCAGGGGCCACTACGAGCAGTACTTC,CACGRGHYEQYF
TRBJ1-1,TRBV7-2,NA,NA,TGTGCCAGCAGCTTAGGAGGTATAAAGACTGAAGCTTTCTTT,CASSLGGIKTEAFF
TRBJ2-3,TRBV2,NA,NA,TGTGCCAGCAGTGAAAGTCCGAGGCGCCGGCACACAGATACGCAGTATTTT,CASSESPRRRHTDTQYF
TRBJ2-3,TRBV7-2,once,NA,TGTGCCAGCAGCGCACCGACTCAGCGCGGCACAGATACGCAGTATTTT,CASSAPTQRGTDTQYF
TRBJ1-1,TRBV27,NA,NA,TGTGCCAGCAGTTTATCCCGGGGAGGGAACACTGAAGCTTTCTTT,CASSLSRGGNTEAFF
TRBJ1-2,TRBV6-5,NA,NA,TGTGCCAGCAGCCCCCCAATGAGTGGCTACACCTTC,CASSPPMSGYTF
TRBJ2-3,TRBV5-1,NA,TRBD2,TGCGCCAGCAGCTTGGGGCTAGCGGGGGCCGCACCTTATGCTAGCACAGATACGCAGTATTTT,CASSLGLAGAAPYASTDTQYF
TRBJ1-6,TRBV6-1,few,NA,TGTGCCAGCAGTGATCACAGAAATTCACCCCTCCACTTT,CASSDHRNSPLHF